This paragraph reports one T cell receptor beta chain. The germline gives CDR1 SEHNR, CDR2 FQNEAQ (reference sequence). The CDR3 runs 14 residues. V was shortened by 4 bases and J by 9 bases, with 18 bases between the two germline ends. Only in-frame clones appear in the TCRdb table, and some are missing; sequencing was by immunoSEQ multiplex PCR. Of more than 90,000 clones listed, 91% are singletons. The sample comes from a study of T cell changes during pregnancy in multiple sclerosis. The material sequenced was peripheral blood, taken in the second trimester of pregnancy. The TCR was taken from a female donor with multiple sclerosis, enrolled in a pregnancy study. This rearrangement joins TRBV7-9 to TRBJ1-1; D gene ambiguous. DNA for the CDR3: TGTGCCAGCAGCTCGGAGGGAGTTCTGGCTAAAGCTTTCTTT. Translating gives CASSSEGVLAKAFF.